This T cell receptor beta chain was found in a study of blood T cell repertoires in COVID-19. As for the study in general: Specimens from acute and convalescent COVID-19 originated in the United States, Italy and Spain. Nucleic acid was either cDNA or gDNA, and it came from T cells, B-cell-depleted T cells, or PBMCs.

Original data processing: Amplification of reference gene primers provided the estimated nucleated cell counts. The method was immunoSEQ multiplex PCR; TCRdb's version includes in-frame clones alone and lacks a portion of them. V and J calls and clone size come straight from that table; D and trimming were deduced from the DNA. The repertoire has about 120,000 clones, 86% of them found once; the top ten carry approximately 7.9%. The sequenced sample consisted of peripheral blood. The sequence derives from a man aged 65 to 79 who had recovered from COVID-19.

The CDR3 here is CASSLEWYGSGNTIYF. The CDR3 DNA reads as TGCGCCAGCAGCTTGGAATGGTACGGCTCTGGAAACACCATATATTTT. V is TRBV5-1 and J is TRBJ1-3; D gene uncertain. V was clipped by 0 bases and J by 0 bases, with 10 bases between them. CDR1 and CDR2 from the germline V gene are SGHRS and YFSETQ. The CDR3 consists of 16 residues.